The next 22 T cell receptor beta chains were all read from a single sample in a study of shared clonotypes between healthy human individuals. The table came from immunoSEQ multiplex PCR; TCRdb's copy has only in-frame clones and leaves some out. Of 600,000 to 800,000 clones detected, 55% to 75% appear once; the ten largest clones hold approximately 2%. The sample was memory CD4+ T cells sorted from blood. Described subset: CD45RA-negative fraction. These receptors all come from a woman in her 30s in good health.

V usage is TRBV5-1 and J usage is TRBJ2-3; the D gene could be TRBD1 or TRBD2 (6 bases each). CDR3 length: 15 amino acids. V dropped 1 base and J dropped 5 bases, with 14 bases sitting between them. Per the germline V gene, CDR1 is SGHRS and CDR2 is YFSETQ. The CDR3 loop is CASSLRGADGDTQYF. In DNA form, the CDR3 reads TGCGCCAGCAGCTTGAGGGGGGCCGATGGAGATACGCAGTATTTT.

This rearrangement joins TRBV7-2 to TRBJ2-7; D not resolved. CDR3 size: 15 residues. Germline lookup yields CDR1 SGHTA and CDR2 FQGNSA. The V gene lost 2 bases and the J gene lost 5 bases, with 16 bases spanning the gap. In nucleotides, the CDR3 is TGTGCCAGCAGCTTATTTCCTGGTGGGTCACACGAGCAGTACTTC. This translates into CASSLFPGGSHEQYF. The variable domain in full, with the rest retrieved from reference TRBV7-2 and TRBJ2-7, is GAGVSQSPSNKVTEKGKDVELRCDPISGHTALYWYRQSLGQGLEFLIYFQGNSAPDKSGLPSDRFSAERTGGSVSTLTIQRTQQEDSAVYLCASSLFPGGSHEQYFGPGTRLTVT.

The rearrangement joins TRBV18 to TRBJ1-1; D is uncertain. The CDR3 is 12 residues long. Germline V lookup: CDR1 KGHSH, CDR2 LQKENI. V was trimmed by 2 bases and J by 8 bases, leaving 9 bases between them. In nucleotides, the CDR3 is TGTGCCAGCTCACCAGGACGCTACGAAGCTTTCTTT. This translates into CASSPGRYEAFF.

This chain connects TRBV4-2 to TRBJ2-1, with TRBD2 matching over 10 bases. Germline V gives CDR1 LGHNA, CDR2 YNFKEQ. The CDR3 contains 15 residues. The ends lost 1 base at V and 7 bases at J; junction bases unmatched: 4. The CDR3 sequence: CASSQGGLASNEQFF. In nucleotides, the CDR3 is TGTGCCAGCAGCCAAGGGGGACTAGCGTCGAATGAGCAGTTCTTC.

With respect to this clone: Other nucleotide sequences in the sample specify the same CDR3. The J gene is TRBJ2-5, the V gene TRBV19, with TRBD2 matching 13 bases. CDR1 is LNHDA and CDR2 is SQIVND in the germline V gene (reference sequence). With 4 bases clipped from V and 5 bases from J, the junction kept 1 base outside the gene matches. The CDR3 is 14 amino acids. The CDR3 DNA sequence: TGTGCCAGTAGTACACTAGCGGGAGGGGAGACCCAGTACTTC. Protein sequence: CASSTLAGGETQYF.

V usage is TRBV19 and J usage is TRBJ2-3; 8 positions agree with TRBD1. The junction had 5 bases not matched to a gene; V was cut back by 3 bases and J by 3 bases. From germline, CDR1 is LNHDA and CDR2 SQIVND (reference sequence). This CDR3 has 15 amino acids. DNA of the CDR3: TGTGCCAGTAGTATCCAACAGGGGGTTACAGATACGCAGTATTTT. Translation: CASSIQQGVTDTQYF.

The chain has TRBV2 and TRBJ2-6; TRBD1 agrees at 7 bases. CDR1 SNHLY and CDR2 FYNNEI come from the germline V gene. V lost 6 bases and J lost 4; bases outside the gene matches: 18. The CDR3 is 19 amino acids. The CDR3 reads CASSPEQGSIVSGANVLTF. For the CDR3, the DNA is TGTGCCAGCAGCCCAGAACAGGGGAGTATAGTGTCGGGGGCCAACGTCCTGACTTTC.

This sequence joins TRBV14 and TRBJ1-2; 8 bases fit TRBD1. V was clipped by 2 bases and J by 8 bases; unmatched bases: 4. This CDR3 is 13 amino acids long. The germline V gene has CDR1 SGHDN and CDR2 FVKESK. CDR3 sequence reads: CASSQPGGYGYTF. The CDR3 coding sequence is TGTGCCAGCAGCCAACCAGGGGGCTACGGCTACACCTTC.

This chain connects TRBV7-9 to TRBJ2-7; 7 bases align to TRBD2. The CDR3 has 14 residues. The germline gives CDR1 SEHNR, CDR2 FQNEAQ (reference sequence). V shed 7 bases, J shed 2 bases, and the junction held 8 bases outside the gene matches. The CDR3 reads CASTPKRGTYEQYF. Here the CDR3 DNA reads TGTGCCAGCACCCCCAAGCGGGGAACCTACGAGCAGTACTTC.

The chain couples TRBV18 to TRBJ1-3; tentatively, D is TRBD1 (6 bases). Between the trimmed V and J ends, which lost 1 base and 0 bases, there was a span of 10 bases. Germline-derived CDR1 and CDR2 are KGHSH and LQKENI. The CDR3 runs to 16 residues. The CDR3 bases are TGTGCCAGCTCACCACAGGGGGACTACTCTGGAAACACCATATATTTT. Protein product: CASSPQGDYSGNTIYF.

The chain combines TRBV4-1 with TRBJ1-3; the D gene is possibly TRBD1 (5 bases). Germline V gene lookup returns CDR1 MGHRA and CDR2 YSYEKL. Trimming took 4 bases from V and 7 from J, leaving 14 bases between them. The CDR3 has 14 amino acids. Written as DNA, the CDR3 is TGCGCCAGCAGCCGGGGCCAATTCGGGAACACCATATATTTT. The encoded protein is CASSRGQFGNTIYF.

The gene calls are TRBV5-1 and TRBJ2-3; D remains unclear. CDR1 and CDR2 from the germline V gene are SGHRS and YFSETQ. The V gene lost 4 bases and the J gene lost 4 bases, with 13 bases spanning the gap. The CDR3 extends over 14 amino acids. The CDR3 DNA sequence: TGCGCCAGCAGCCCCTATTTTCCCCCAGATACGCAGTATTTT. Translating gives CASSPYFPPDTQYF.

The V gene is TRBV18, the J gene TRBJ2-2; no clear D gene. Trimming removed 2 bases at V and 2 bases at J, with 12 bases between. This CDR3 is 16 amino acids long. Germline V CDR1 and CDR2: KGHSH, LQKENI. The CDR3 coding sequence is TGTGCCAGCTCACCAATGATCGGTCATAACACCGGGGAGCTGTTTTTT. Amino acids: CASSPMIGHNTGELFF.

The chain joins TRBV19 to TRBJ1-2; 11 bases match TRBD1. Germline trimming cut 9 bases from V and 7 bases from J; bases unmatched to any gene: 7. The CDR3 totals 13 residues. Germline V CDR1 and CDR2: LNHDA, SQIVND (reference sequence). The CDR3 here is CASHGQGAAGYTF. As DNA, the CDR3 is TGTGCCAGCCACGGACAGGGGGCTGCTGGCTACACCTTC.

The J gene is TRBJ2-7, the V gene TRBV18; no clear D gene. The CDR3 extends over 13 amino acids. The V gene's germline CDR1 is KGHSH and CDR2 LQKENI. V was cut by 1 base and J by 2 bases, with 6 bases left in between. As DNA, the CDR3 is TGTGCCAGCTCACCACAAGACACCTACGAGCAGTACTTC. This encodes CASSPQDTYEQYF.

The CDR3 DNA reads as TGTGCCAGCAGCTTAAATGGAGCGGGAGGGCAGAATGAGCAGTTCTTC. It codes for CASSLNGAGGQNEQFF. V usage is TRBV7-3 and J usage is TRBJ2-1, with 10 positions matching TRBD2. Germline V gene sequence: CDR1 SGHTA, CDR2 FQGTGA. The CDR3 covers 16 residues. Trimming took 1 base from V and 7 from J; bases not matched to a gene: 7.

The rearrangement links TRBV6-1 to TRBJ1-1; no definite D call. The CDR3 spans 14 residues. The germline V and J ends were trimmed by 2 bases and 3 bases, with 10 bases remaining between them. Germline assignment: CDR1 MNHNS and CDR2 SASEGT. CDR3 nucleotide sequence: TGTGCCAGCAGTGAACTATACCCGCACACTGAAGCTTTCTTT. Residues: CASSELYPHTEAFF.

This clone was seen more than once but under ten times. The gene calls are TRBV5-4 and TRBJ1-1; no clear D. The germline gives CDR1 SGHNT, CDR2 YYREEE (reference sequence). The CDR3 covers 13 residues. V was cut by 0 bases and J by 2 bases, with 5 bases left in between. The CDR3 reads CASSLGRNTEAFF. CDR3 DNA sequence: TGTGCCAGCAGCTTGGGCAGAAACACTGAAGCTTTCTTT. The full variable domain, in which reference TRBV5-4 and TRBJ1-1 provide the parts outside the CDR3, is ETGVTQSPTHLIKTRGQQVTLRCSSQSGHNTVSWYQQALGQGPQFIFQYYREEENGRGNFPPRFSGLQFPNYSSELNVNALELDDSALYLCASSLGRNTEAFFGQGTRLTVV.

The CDR3 nucleotides read TGTGCCAGCAGTTTTAGCGGGAGCGAGTACGAGCAGTACTTC. This gives the protein CASSFSGSEYEQYF. This chain uses TRBV27 with TRBJ2-7; the match to TRBD2 covers 9 bases. The ends lost 3 bases at V and 4 bases at J; junction bases unmatched: 4. This CDR3 contains 14 residues. From germline, CDR1 is MNHEY and CDR2 SMNVEV (reference sequence).

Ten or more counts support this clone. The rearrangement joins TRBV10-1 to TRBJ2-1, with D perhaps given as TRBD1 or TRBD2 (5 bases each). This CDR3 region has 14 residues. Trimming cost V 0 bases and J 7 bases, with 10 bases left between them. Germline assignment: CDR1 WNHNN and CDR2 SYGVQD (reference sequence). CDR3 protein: CASSESGRRNEQFF. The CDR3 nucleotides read TGCGCCAGCAGTGAGTCGGGACGGAGAAATGAGCAGTTCTTC.

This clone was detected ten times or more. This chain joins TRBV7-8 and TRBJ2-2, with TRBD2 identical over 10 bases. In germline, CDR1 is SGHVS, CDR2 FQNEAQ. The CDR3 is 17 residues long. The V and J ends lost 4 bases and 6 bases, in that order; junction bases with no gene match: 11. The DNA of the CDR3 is TGTGCCAGCAGCTCCTCGGTGGTAGCGGGAGGCTCCGGGGAGCTGTTTTTT. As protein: CASSSSVVAGGSGELFF.

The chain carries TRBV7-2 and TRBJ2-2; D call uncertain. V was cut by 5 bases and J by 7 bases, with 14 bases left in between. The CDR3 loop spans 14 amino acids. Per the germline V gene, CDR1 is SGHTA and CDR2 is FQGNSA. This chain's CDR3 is CASSPYGGDGELFF. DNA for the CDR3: TGTGCCAGCAGCCCCTACGGCGGAGACGGGGAGCTGTTTTTT.